This T cell receptor (beta chain) appears in the sequencing data of a study of OX40 agonist ivuxolimab in advanced cancers. Across the study: Participants could have had prior anti-PD-1, anti-PD-L1 or anti-CTLA-4 therapy, and less than 45% had some. Study findings and constraints: The antigen specificity of the peripheral T cells (those that were expanded) was not determined. Dose levels from 0.1 to 3.0 mg/kg saw CD4+ and CD8+ blood T cells expand clonally by week 6.

V gave up 5 bases and J gave up 1 base, with 13 bases separating them. This CDR3 is 15 amino acids long. CDR1 and CDR2 (germline): SGHTA, FQGTGA. Samples of blood were obtained at baseline, on cycle 4 day 1, and on cycle 7 day 1. Details on this clone: Its antigen is not known.

Some clones are missing from TCRdb's copy, which holds only in-frame ones; the method was immunoSEQ multiplex PCR. The sample holds tens of thousands of clones, roughly 87% seen once. V and J are TRBV7-3 and TRBJ2-3, with D tentatively TRBD1 (6 bases). The receptor was isolated from an adult with an advanced solid tumor such as melanoma, head and neck, liver or kidney cancer. This specimen was CD4+ or CD8+ T cells sorted from blood, taken in a trial of the OX40 agonist ivuxolimab. This CDR3 is CASSTTDSRTDTQYF. The CDR3 DNA follows: TGTGCCAGCAGCACAACGGACAGCCGCACAGATACGCAGTATTTT.